This T cell receptor beta chain was retrieved from a study of Graves' ophthalmopathy and Graves' hyperthyroidism (dated by TCRdb to 2017 to 2018). Context from the whole study: A patient counted as having stable hyperthyroidism if there was no progression to ophthalmopathy within 18 months of follow-up. TCR beta repertoire signatures were used to distinguish Graves' ophthalmopathy from Graves' hyperthyroidism and to predict progression to ophthalmopathy. In total, 135 blood samples were TCR-sequenced: 40 to 45 ophthalmopathy, some 72 hyperthyroidism and about 17 hyperthyroidism-to-ophthalmopathy patients. To explore V-J signatures distinguishing ophthalmopathy from hyperthyroidism, a discovery set of around 97 patients (fewer than 45 ophthalmopathy, roughly 56 stable hyperthyroidism) was enrolled. For independent validation, a separate cohort was made up of about 18 hyperthyroidism patients plus 17 patients who later progressed from hyperthyroidism to ophthalmopathy. T-cell repertoires of thyroid tissue and blood were compared in over five hyperthyroidism patients. Following sampling, methimazole starting at 30 mg daily was administered to hyperthyroidism patients, and high-dose intravenous methylprednisolone was administered to ophthalmopathy patients.

Study-level results and caveats: Sample size was not predetermined statistically, and investigators were not blinded to group allocation. In cross-validation, the 13-signature model distinguished ophthalmopathy from stable hyperthyroidism with about 87% sensitivity and around 81% specificity, and in the test set the corresponding values were about 80% and 75%. In validation, the model predicted ophthalmopathy progression with 55% to 71% sensitivity and approximately 72% specificity; some 13 predicted patients were CT-confirmed with GO in a median of roughly 6.8 months. Most of the expanded thyroid clonotypes with a frequency above 0.001 were also detected in blood, and it was suggested that the thyroid immune response may be reflected by blood repertoires.

This clonotype was detected a few times. What this receptor recognizes is not known. Base qualities are not at hand, and no much larger clone is one base apart. The hyperthyroidism patients were 18 to 65 years old and newly diagnosed, with a disease duration of less than 2 months. Patients with other autoimmune diseases, uncontrolled infections, pregnancy or lactation were excluded from the study. Clinical symptoms, serum thyroxine, TRAb, thyroid ultrasound and orbital computed tomography formed the basis of the diagnosis. Total RNA was extracted with Trizol reagent and quality-checked on an Agilent 2100 Bioanalyzer. For repertoire sequencing, TCR beta CDR3 regions were amplified from RNA transcripts. A first-round RT-PCR used HTBI primers with the Qiagen OneStep RT-PCR kit, followed by a second-round multiplex PCR, size selection and purification. Libraries were sequenced on an Illumina HiSeq2000 using paired-end 100 bp reads. On the authors' methods: Reads were processed with SOAPnuke, discarding reads with adapters, uncalled bases, mean Phred below 15, or no exact constant-primer or identifier match. COPE v1.2.5 was used to merge the high-quality paired reads. Clonotypes were defined as unique nucleotide sequences and were aligned to IMGT TRB V, D and J references using MiTCR v1.1. The analysis was limited to V-J combinations with a frequency above 0.0001, which together covered 99% to 99.2% of the repertoires. A TCR clonal expansion and chaos score per V-J combination was defined as the ratio of F50 clonal expansion to chaos observed in the TCRdist matrix. Features were reduced by Welch's t-statistics and random forest to approximately 12 V-J combinations, which fed a naive Bayes classifier. Thyroid-blood repertoire similarity was quantified with the Morisita-Horn index. The public reads were reprocessed in TCRdb via fastp at Q25 and MiXCR, keeping in-frame beta chains. Records with the same CDR3 protein are collapsed into one entry carrying the most frequent genes and DNA. The V and J calls and clone size are TCRdb's, not the authors'. The sample table lists over a million distinct CDR3 sequences, about two fifths of them with a count of one. The top ten clonotypes cover approximately 12% of the sample.

Cut back by 1 base and 5 bases, the V and J ends lie 15 bases apart. The germline V gene yields SGHRS for CDR1 and YFSETQ for CDR2. From cysteine to phenylalanine, the CDR3 is 15 amino acids long. Of all the DNA, just the CDR3 is kept, 45 bases in frame from base 1. This TCR was recovered from an adult man with Graves' hyperthyroidism. Sequencing was done on a sample of peripheral blood or thyroid tissue (not recorded which). The rearranged chain carries TRBV5-1 and TRBJ1-2, and TRBD1 may be the D gene, going by 5 matching bases. The nucleotide sequence is TGCGCCAGCAGCTTGTCGTCCCGGGACGGTTATGGCTACACCTTC. Translated, it reads CASSLSSRDGYGYTF.